What follows are 22 T cell receptor beta chains derived from one specimen sequenced in a study of blood T cells in healthy people across ages. The authors ran a second PCR of roughly 6 to 12 cycles using a sample-barcoded 5' primer and a J-beta primer mix. TCRdb re-called the 5' RACE reads with MiXCR, one entry per CDR3 protein. The top ten hold roughly a tenth of the sample, which has 750,000 or so distinct CDR3 sequences, 20% to 25% seen once. The same specimen was also included in a second study, on T cells of mothers and their children.

The sample taken for sequencing was blood. The receptors were gathered from a boy younger than 18 in good health.

V is TRBV4-3 and J is TRBJ2-4; D uncertain. The V end was cut by 0 bases, the J end by 3 bases, with 15 bases between. This CDR3 comprises 17 residues. Germline-derived CDR1 and CDR2 are LGHNA and YSLEER. CDR3 sequence reads: CASSQERFGTVKNIQYF. CDR3 nucleotides: TGCGCCAGCAGCCAAGAGAGGTTCGGAACGGTCAAAAACATTCAGTACTTC.

Points on this clonotype: One end of the junction varies from germline; a read error may be responsible. The chain employs TRBV6-2 or TRBV6-3 and TRBJ2-5; D remains unclear. There are 11 residues in the CDR3. Germline V lookup: CDR1 MNHEY, CDR2 SVGEGT. The CDR3 DNA reads as TGTGCCAGTACTACGCAAGGGACCCAGTACTTC. As protein: CASTTQGTQYF.

This rearrangement joins TRBV19 to TRBJ2-5; D is perhaps TRBD2 (6 bases). Trimming took 3 bases from V and 0 from J, leaving 11 bases between them. Germline assignment: CDR1 LNHDA and CDR2 SQIVND (reference sequence). The length of the CDR3 is 15 residues. This chain's CDR3 is CASSMQAGNQETQYF. CDR3 nucleotides: TGTGCCAGTAGTATGCAAGCGGGTAACCAAGAGACCCAGTACTTC.

With regard to this clonotype: A read error may account for a junction end that differs from germline. The chain recombines TRBV7-2 with TRBJ2-5; 11 bases are shared with TRBD2. Germline lookup yields CDR1 SGHTA and CDR2 FQGNSA. The CDR3 length is 14 residues. This CDR3 reads CASSLRLAGQTQHF. DNA for the CDR3: TGTGCCAGCAGCCTGAGACTAGCGGGACAGACCCAGCACTTC.

This clonotype turned up a few times. Its ends do not fully match the called genes, so a read error is possible. The V and J genes are TRBV3-1 and TRBJ2-1, with 15 bases identical to TRBD2. Germline assignment: CDR1 LGHDT and CDR2 YNNKEL (reference sequence). CDR3 length: 17 residues. The CDR3 loop is CASSRARGTSGRTKQFF. For the CDR3, the DNA is TGCGCCAGCAGCCGAGCGAGGGGGACTAGCGGGAGGACGAAGCAGTTCTTC.

The sample holds a few counts of this clonotype. The chain has TRBV28 and TRBJ2-5, with 7 bases matching TRBD2. The germline gives CDR1 MDHEN, CDR2 SYDVKM. CDR3 length: 15 residues. The junction had 10 bases not matched to a gene; V was cut back by 6 bases and J by 3 bases. The CDR3, as DNA: TGTGCCAGCAGCCCCGTATCGAGCGGGGAAGAGACCCAGTACTTC. Amino acid sequence: CASSPVSSGEETQYF.

The J gene is TRBJ1-4, the V gene TRBV3-1, with unresolved D. The V gene lost 0 bases and the J gene lost 7 bases, with 12 bases spanning the gap. Germline CDR1 reads LGHDT; CDR2 reads YNNKEL (reference sequence). The CDR3 has 15 amino acids. CDR3 nucleotides: TGTGCCAGCAGCCAAGAATGGAGGGCATCTGAAAAACTGTTTTTT. Residues: CASSQEWRASEKLFF.

This chain links TRBV5-1 with TRBJ2-2; possibly TRBD1 for D (6 bases). V was clipped by 2 bases and J by 4 bases, with 9 bases between them. Germline CDR1 reads SGHRS; CDR2 reads YFSETQ. The CDR3 extends over 14 amino acids. CDR3 DNA sequence: TGCGCCAGCAGCTTTCAGGGGCCCACCGGGGAGCTGTTTTTT. It yields the protein CASSFQGPTGELFF.

The rearrangement links TRBV12-3 or TRBV12-4 to TRBJ2-5; D is possibly TRBD2 (5 bases). The better agreement between TRBJ2-1 and the DNA end casts doubt on the J call. This CDR3 has 15 residues. CDR3 protein: CASSPRGPNHNEQFF. The CDR3 DNA reads TGTGCCAGCAGTCCCCGAGGGCCCAACCACAATGAGCAGTTCTTC.

The chain couples TRBV5-5 to TRBJ2-2; 7 bases match TRBD2. V shed 1 base, J shed 8 bases, and the junction held 5 bases outside the gene matches. Germline V gene lookup returns CDR1 SGHKS and CDR2 YYEKEE (reference sequence). The CDR3 runs 14 residues. CDR3 residues: CASSLTGRLGELFF. DNA of the CDR3: TGTGCCAGCAGCTTGACCGGGAGGTTGGGGGAGCTGTTTTTT.

This clonotype has ten or more counts. The V call is TRBV27, the J call TRBJ1-2; D remains ambiguous. Trimming took 2 bases from V and 4 from J, leaving 11 bases between them. The germline V gene encodes CDR1 MNHEY and CDR2 SMNVEV (reference sequence). There are 14 residues in the CDR3. This chain's CDR3 is CASSLGGSGYGYTF. CDR3 sequence (DNA): TGTGCCAGCAGTTTAGGAGGGTCTGGCTATGGCTACACCTTC.

In this sample, this clonotype turned up a few times. The V call is TRBV4-2, the J call TRBJ2-7; D may correspond to TRBD1 or TRBD2 (5 bases each). The V gene lost 1 base and the J gene lost 7 bases, with 17 bases spanning the gap. Per germline, CDR1 LGHNA and CDR2 YNFKEQ. The length of the CDR3 is 15 residues. The CDR3: CASSQVRGGYGEQYF. The CDR3 bases are TGTGCCAGCAGCCAAGTTCGGGGCGGATATGGGGAGCAGTACTTC.

J is TRBJ2-1 and V is TRBV24-1; D could derive from TRBD1 or TRBD2 (5 bases each). V lost 9 bases and J lost 5, with 13 bases in between. Germline assignment: CDR1 KGHDR and CDR2 SFDVKD. CDR3 size: 13 residues. The CDR3 nucleotides are TGTGCCACCGGCCACGGGACCGACAATGAGCAGTTCTTC. The encoded protein is CATGHGTDNEQFF.

V gene TRBV5-1 combines with J gene TRBJ2-3; D remains ambiguous. The CDR3 sequence is 15 residues long. In germline, CDR1 is SGHRS, CDR2 YFSETQ. V gave up 1 base and J gave up 0 bases, with 9 bases separating them. The CDR3 DNA reads TGCGCCAGCAGCTTGACCAGCTCTAGCACAGATACGCAGTATTTT. Protein: CASSLTSSSTDTQYF.

The V and J genes are TRBV20-1 and TRBJ2-5; D is unclear. V was cut by 0 bases and J by 5 bases, with 10 bases left in between. The CDR3 extends over 13 amino acids. Germline CDR1 DFQATT, CDR2 SNEGSKA (reference sequence). The CDR3 spells CSARERYRETQYF. CDR3 coding DNA: TGCAGTGCTAGAGAAAGATACCGGGAGACCCAGTACTTC.

The genes are TRBV27 and TRBJ2-5; TRBD2 matches 9 bases. Germline lookup yields CDR1 MNHEY and CDR2 SMNVEV (reference sequence). The V gene end was trimmed by 5 bases and the J gene end by 11 bases; junction bases not matched to a gene: 18. The CDR3 is made up of 16 amino acids. Here the CDR3 DNA reads TGTGCCAGCAGTGCCTTTAGCGGGAGTTCTCCTTTAGAGCAGTACTTC. It specifies CASSAFSGSSPLEQYF.

The rearrangement uses TRBV10-3 and TRBJ2-2; D possibly corresponds to TRBD2 (5 bases). CDR1 and CDR2 (germline): ENHRY, SYGVKD. Between the trimmed V and J ends, which lost 7 bases and 1 base, there was a span of 10 bases. The CDR3 totals 14 residues. In DNA form, the CDR3 reads TGTGCCATCATGGGGAGCGAGAACACCGGGGAGCTGTTTTTT. The encoded protein is CAIMGSENTGELFF.

This clonotype has only a few counts. The V and J genes are TRBV15 and TRBJ2-5; D possibly corresponds to TRBD2 (6 bases). The CDR3 runs 12 residues. Trimming shortened V by 7 bases and J by 3 bases, and 9 bases separated the two germline ends. CDR1 and CDR2 (germline): LNHNV, YYDKDF (reference sequence). The CDR3 loop reads CATTTREETQYF. In DNA, the CDR3 is TGTGCCACCACGACTAGGGAAGAGACCCAGTACTTC. The variable domain in full, with the rest retrieved from reference TRBV15 and TRBJ2-5, is DAMVIQNPRYQVTQFGKPVTLSCSQTLNHNVMYWYQQKSSQAPKLLFHYYDKDFNNEADTPDNFQSRRPNTSFCFLDIRSPGLGDTAMYLCATTTREETQYFGPGTRLLVL.

In this sample, this clonotype turned up a few times. The V and J genes are TRBV27 and TRBJ2-5, with 10 positions matching TRBD2. The V gene end was trimmed by 5 bases and the J gene end by 11 bases; junction bases not matched to a gene: 8. The V gene's germline CDR1 is MNHEY and CDR2 SMNVEV (reference sequence). There are 13 residues in the CDR3. The CDR3 coding sequence is TGTGCCAGCAGTGTAGCGGGGGGCCGTCAGCAGTACTTC. Translation: CASSVAGGRQQYF.

The rearrangement links TRBV10-3 to TRBJ2-1, with 12 bases matching TRBD2. The CDR3 sequence is 14 residues long. V shed 11 bases and J 4 bases; nucleotides not matched to a gene: 6. Germline CDR1 reads ENHRY; CDR2 reads SYGVKD. CDR3 DNA: TGTGCCTCCGAGACTAGCGGGGGTTACAATGAGCAGTTCTTC. This translates into CASETSGGYNEQFF.

The chain joins TRBV7-2 to TRBJ2-5; TRBD1 is a possible D gene (8 bases). Trimming removed 5 bases from V and 5 bases from J, with 21 bases in between. Germline lookup yields CDR1 SGHTA and CDR2 FQGNSA. The CDR3 loop spans 16 amino acids. CDR3 residues: CASSANRQGRGETQYF. The CDR3 bases are TGTGCCAGCAGCGCCAACCGACAGGGGAGGGGGGAGACCCAGTACTTC. Full variable domain (outside the CDR3, taken from reference TRBV7-2 and TRBJ2-5): GAGVSQSPSNKVTEKGKDVELRCDPISGHTALYWYRQSLGQGLEFLIYFQGNSAPDKSGLPSDRFSAERTGGSVSTLTIQRTQQEDSAVYLCASSANRQGRGETQYFGPGTRLLVL.

This clonotype was detected only a few times. The chain has TRBV27 and TRBJ2-1, with 13 bases matching TRBD2. The DNA end favors TRBJ2-7, so the J call may be wrong. CDR3 size: 16 residues. Germline V gene sequence: CDR1 MNHEY, CDR2 SMNVEV (reference sequence). The CDR3 protein is CASSGLAGAPSYEQYF. The CDR3 nucleotides read TGTGCCAGCAGTGGACTAGCGGGGGCGCCCTCCTACGAGCAGTACTTC.